The 28 T cell receptor beta chains below come from one sample, sequenced in a study of metastatic and nonmetastatic thyroid tumors. TCRdb re-analyzed the PCR reads through MiXCR. Here the sample spans some 14,000 clones, about 32% being singletons. Not a single patient had been given any form of treatment at any point before undergoing thyroid surgery. The sample comprised tumor tissue. The source of these receptors is a male donor with papillary thyroid cancer or a benign thyroid nodule (not recorded which). Some clones in this sample may be carry-over from other donors' samples.

This clone counts as medium-sized (0.01 to 0.1%). The CDR3 DNA reads TGCAGTGCTAGAGAAGGTGGAGACACTGAAGCTTTCTTT. It specifies CSAREGGDTEAFF. The chain uses TRBV20-1 and TRBJ1-1; D gene ambiguous. Germline V gene data show CDR1 as DFQATT and CDR2 as SNEGSKA (reference sequence). Trimming left V 0 bases short and J 3 bases short, with 8 bases between. The CDR3 is made up of 13 amino acids.

This clone appeared many times. This chain uses TRBV3-1 with TRBJ2-3, with D possibly TRBD2 on 5 matching bases. The CDR3 is 14 residues long. CDR1 LGHDT and CDR2 YNNKEL come from the germline V gene (reference sequence). Trimming pared 4 bases from V and 6 bases from J, leaving 14 bases between. The CDR3 DNA follows: TGTGCCAGCAGCCCCGAGGCTAGCCGGGATACGCAGTATTTT. It specifies CASSPEASRDTQYF.

This clone was found a few times. Since a much larger clone is just one base distant, this may be a read error. The CDR3 protein is CASILRSSGSSLTDTQYF. DNA of the CDR3: TGTGCCAGCATTTTACGTTCTAGCGGGAGCTCTCTCACAGATACGCAGTATTTT. V usage is TRBV27 and J usage is TRBJ2-3; 10 nucleotides match TRBD2. The germline V gene encodes CDR1 MNHEY and CDR2 SMNVEV (reference sequence). This CDR3 spans 18 amino acids.

There are a few counts of this clone. A much larger clone differs by one base, so this may be a read error. Other nucleotide sequences in the sample specify the same CDR3. The V gene is TRBV12-5, the J gene TRBJ2-1; no reliable D call. In germline, CDR1 is LGHNT, CDR2 FRNRAP. CDR3 length equals 13 residues. In nucleotides, the CDR3 is TGCGCTAGTGGTTTGGTACAGTCCAATGAGCAGTTCTTC. Translated, it gives CASGLVQSNEQFF.

This clone was seen many times. The V call is TRBV7-8, the J call TRBJ1-1, with 12 bases fitting TRBD1. The CDR3 loop spans 17 amino acids. With V trimmed by 5 bases and J by 3 bases, 10 bases remained unmatched. The V gene's germline CDR1 is SGHVS and CDR2 FQNEAQ. The CDR3 loop reads CASSGGTGGAFYTEAFF. The CDR3 DNA sequence: TGTGCCAGCAGCGGCGGGACAGGGGGCGCGTTTTACACTGAAGCTTTCTTT.

For this clone: This is likely a read error, given that the CDR3 carries no conserved phenylalanine or tryptophan at its end. The DNA is left out, because the CDR3 cannot be placed on it with certainty; the CDR3 is given as TCRdb lists it. The rearrangement links TRBV18 to TRBJ1-4. Germline CDR1 reads KGHSH; CDR2 reads LQKENI. The CDR3 spans 12 residues, counting both ends. CDR3: CASSPLPDIFCL.

The chain joins TRBV5-1 to TRBJ2-1; D remains unclear. V shed 3 bases and J shed 8 bases, with 9 bases lying between them. The CDR3 has 12 amino acids. The germline gives CDR1 SGHRS, CDR2 YFSETQ. The CDR3 nucleotides read TGCGCCAGCAGCTGGATTGGGGATGAGCAGTTCTTC. Amino acids: CASSWIGDEQFF. Combining the CDR3 with reference TRBV5-1 and TRBJ2-1 gives the whole variable domain KAGVTQTPRYLIKTRGQQVTLSCSPISGHRSVSWYQQTPGQGLQFLFEYFSETQRNKGNFPGRFSGRQFSNSRSEMNVSTLELGDSALYLCASSWIGDEQFFGPGTRLTVL.

This clone was picked up many times. The rearrangement joins TRBV18 to TRBJ1-6; TRBD1 might be the D (5 bases). V was pared by 4 bases and J by 7 bases, with 14 bases between. The CDR3 has 15 amino acids. The germline V gene encodes CDR1 KGHSH and CDR2 LQKENI. CDR3 protein: CASSLQPGANSPLHF. The CDR3, as DNA: TGTGCCAGCTCACTCCAACCCGGGGCAAATTCACCCCTCCACTTT.

The V call is TRBV7-3, the J call TRBJ1-1, with D possibly matching TRBD1 (5 bases). The CDR3 length is 14 residues. Trimming shortened V by 2 bases and J by 5 bases, and 12 bases separated the two germline ends. Germline assignment: CDR1 SGHTA and CDR2 FQGTGA. CDR3 nucleotides: TGTGCCAGCAGCTTACTCAGCTGGGGGACTGAAGCTTTCTTT. It yields the protein CASSLLSWGTEAFF.

This clone has a count of ten or more. The V and J genes are TRBV12-3 or TRBV12-4 and TRBJ1-2, with TRBD1 identical over 9 bases. The CDR3 has 14 residues. The V and J ends lost 5 bases and 6 bases, in that order; junction bases with no gene match: 7. CDR3 nucleotides: TGTGCCAGCAGTCCGTGGGGACAGGGCCATGGCTACACCTTC. Translating it yields CASSPWGQGHGYTF.

The gene calls are TRBV18 and TRBJ2-6; no clear D. CDR3 length equals 15 residues. V was cut by 2 bases and J by 0 bases, with 5 bases left in between. Germline CDR1 reads KGHSH; CDR2 reads LQKENI. CDR3 bases: TGTGCCAGCTCACCAGCAGTCTCTGGGGCCAACGTCCTGACTTTC. Translated, it gives CASSPAVSGANVLTF. Variable domain in full (rest from reference TRBV18 and TRBJ2-6): NAGVMQNPRHLVRRRGQEARLRCSPMKGHSHVYWYRQLPEEGLKFMVYLQKENIIDESGMPKERFSAEFPKEGPSILRIQQVVRGDSAAYFCASSPAVSGANVLTFGAGSRLTVL.

This clone was counted at least ten times. CDR3 in DNA: TGTGCCAGCAGTCGAGCCCCAGAGGACATTCAGTACTTC. It yields the protein CASSRAPEDIQYF. The chain has TRBV27 and TRBJ2-4; D is ambiguous. The V end lost 5 bases, the J end lost 8 bases, and 13 bases lay between the germline ends. This CDR3 comprises 13 residues. Germline CDR1 reads MNHEY; CDR2 reads SMNVEV (reference sequence).

The V call is TRBV2, the J call TRBJ1-1; the D gene is possibly TRBD1 (6 bases). Germline V gene data show CDR1 as SNHLY and CDR2 as FYNNEI. Deletions cut 6 bases from V and 0 bases from J, with 11 bases between. CDR3 size: 14 residues. The CDR3 is CASRVGHLNTEAFF. CDR3 nucleotide sequence: TGTGCCAGCAGGGTGGGACATTTGAACACTGAAGCTTTCTTT. The variable domain in full, completed from reference TRBV2 and TRBJ1-1, reads EPEVTQTPSHQVTQMGQEVILRCVPISNHLYFYWYRQILGQKVEFLVSFYNNEISEKSEIFDDQFSVERPDGSNFTLKIRSTKLEDSAMYFCASRVGHLNTEAFFGQGTRLTVV.

About this clone itself: At one end the junction does not follow the germline gene, possibly because of a read error. V gene TRBV18 combines with J gene TRBJ2-2, with D perhaps TRBD2 (5 bases). This CDR3 spans 13 amino acids. Germline V gene sequence: CDR1 KGHSH, CDR2 LQKENI. CDR3 nucleotide sequence: TGTGCTAGCTCACCTCCGAACACCGGGGAGCAGTTTTTT. Protein sequence: CASSPPNTGEQFF.

The chain has TRBV20-1 and TRBJ2-1, with D unclear. Germline assignment: CDR1 DFQATT and CDR2 SNEGSKA (reference sequence). The V gene lost 3 bases and the J gene lost 8 bases, with 5 bases spanning the gap. The CDR3 runs to 10 residues. The CDR3 reads CSASLYEQFF. The CDR3 DNA is TGCAGTGCTAGTTTATATGAGCAGTTCTTC.

This clone was counted a single time. The V and J genes are TRBV6-4 and TRBJ1-6; D remains unclear. The CDR3 spans 14 residues. The ends were cut back, 7 bases at V and 5 bases at J, with 12 bases in the middle. Per germline, CDR1 MRHNA and CDR2 SNTAGT. CDR3 DNA sequence: TGTGCCAGCACATTGAGGTCGGATAATTCACCCCTCCACTTT. Amino acids: CASTLRSDNSPLHF.

This clone is medium-sized by share. This chain joins TRBV11-3 and TRBJ2-7; 8 bases align to TRBD2. V shed 5 bases and J 3 bases; nucleotides not matched to a gene: 9. Germline CDR1 and CDR2: SGHNT and YENEEA. The length of the CDR3 is 15 residues. This chain's CDR3 is CASSPSGWWFYEQYF. The CDR3 region has the DNA TGTGCCAGCAGCCCTAGCGGGTGGTGGTTCTACGAGCAGTACTTC.

About this clone: Lacking the conserved final phenylalanine or tryptophan, this CDR3 likely reflects a read error. The genes are TRBV11-2 and TRBJ2-3; possible D gene TRBD2, 5 bases. This CDR3 has 15 residues. Per germline, CDR1 SGHAT and CDR2 FQNNGV. V was cut by 5 bases and J by 2 bases, with 14 bases left in between. CDR3 sequence (DNA): TGTGCCAGCAGCGTAGTATCGAGGGACACAGATACGCAGTATGTT. This translates into CASSVVSRDTDTQYV.

There are a few counts of this clone. The junction does not match germline at one end; this may be a read error. The V gene is TRBV6-5, the J gene TRBJ2-6; no firm D call. The V gene's germline CDR1 is MNHEY and CDR2 SVGAGI. The CDR3 spans 13 residues. The CDR3, as DNA: TGTGCCAGCAGTTTCTCTGGTGCCAACGTCCTGACTTTC. Amino acids: CASSFSGANVLTF.

This clone was observed at least ten times. This chain uses TRBV2 with TRBJ2-3; D is perhaps TRBD1 (5 bases). The ends were cut back, 3 bases at V and 1 base at J, with 8 bases in the middle. The CDR3 is made up of 14 amino acids. Germline CDR1 reads SNHLY; CDR2 reads FYNNEI. The CDR3 protein is CASSDIGGTDTQYF. The CDR3 DNA follows: TGTGCCAGCAGTGATATAGGGGGCACAGATACGCAGTATTTT.

Many counts were recorded for this clone. This rearrangement joins TRBV20-1 to TRBJ2-2, with D unresolved. The CDR3 contains 18 residues. The germline V and J ends were trimmed by 1 base and 0 bases, with 18 bases remaining between them. Germline CDR1 reads DFQATT; CDR2 reads SNEGSKA (reference sequence). The CDR3 spells CSARVDGSWLPNTGELFF. CDR3 in DNA: TGCAGTGCTAGAGTCGACGGCTCATGGCTACCGAACACCGGGGAGCTGTTTTTT.

This clone is deemed medium-sized. The chain employs TRBV12-3 or TRBV12-4 and TRBJ2-1, with TRBD2 matching over 7 bases. The CDR3 length is 16 residues. J was trimmed by 0 bases and V by 2 bases; bases with no gene match: 4. CDR3 in DNA: TGTGCCAGCAGTTTACCCCCTAGCGGCTCCTACAATGAGCAGTTCTTC. It translates to CASSLPPSGSYNEQFF.

The table lists this clone with a count of one. The chain is built from TRBV4-1 and TRBJ1-1; D uncertain. With 1 base removed from V and 4 bases from J, the gap between germline ends came to 10 bases. The germline CDR1 and CDR2 sequences are MGHRA and YSYEKL. The CDR3 has 14 residues. The CDR3: CASSQVSRSTEAFF. DNA for the CDR3: TGCGCCAGCAGCCAAGTTTCCAGGTCCACTGAAGCTTTCTTT.

This clone was seen repeatedly, ten times or more. The chain recombines TRBV10-3 with TRBJ1-1; no firm D call. Trimming left V 3 bases short and J 4 bases short, with 6 bases between. The CDR3 is made up of 12 amino acids. Germline V CDR1 and CDR2: ENHRY, SYGVKD. The CDR3 DNA reads as TGTGCCATCAGTGAAAGGGTCACTGAAGCTTTCTTT. Protein product: CAISERVTEAFF.

By its share, this clone is medium-sized. V and J are TRBV7-2 and TRBJ1-1, with 7 bases identical to TRBD1. The CDR3 is 16 residues long. Germline V gene sequence: CDR1 SGHTA, CDR2 FQGNSA. J gave up 1 base and V 6 bases, and 11 bases lay outside the gene matches. CDR3 nucleotide sequence: TGTGCCAGCAGACGAGGCGGGACAGTCGAGAACACTGAAGCTTTCTTT. It codes for CASRRGGTVENTEAFF.

As concerns this clone: A read error may produce the germline difference seen at one junction end. The CDR3 coding sequence is TGTGCCAGCAGTGTACTTACTAGCGGGAGGGAGACCCACTACTTC. This translates into CASSVLTSGRETHYF. The chain has TRBV25-1 and TRBJ2-5; 13 positions match TRBD2. The CDR3 length is 15 residues. Germline-derived CDR1 and CDR2 are MGHDK and SYGVNS.

The V call is TRBV19, the J call TRBJ2-6, with 9 nucleotides matching TRBD1. This CDR3 has 17 amino acids. Trimming took 8 bases from V and 0 from J; bases not matched to a gene: 8. Germline CDR1 and CDR2: LNHDA and SQIVND (reference sequence). CDR3 protein: CASRSGQGDSGANVLTF. The CDR3 nucleotides are TGTGCCAGTCGGTCGGGACAGGGTGACTCTGGGGCCAACGTCCTGACTTTC.

This clone ranks as medium-sized (0.01 to 0.1%). This chain connects TRBV5-1 to TRBJ2-3; 7 bases are shared with TRBD2. Germline trimming cut 0 bases from V and 2 bases from J; bases unmatched to any gene: 15. The CDR3 is made up of 19 amino acids. The germline V gene has CDR1 SGHRS and CDR2 YFSETQ. The CDR3 here is CASSLAGVLLAENTDTQYF. DNA for the CDR3: TGCGCCAGCAGCTTGGCCGGAGTACTCCTAGCGGAAAACACAGATACGCAGTATTTT. The complete variable domain, with remaining parts taken from reference TRBV5-1 and TRBJ2-3, reads KAGVTQTPRYLIKTRGQQVTLSCSPISGHRSVSWYQQTPGQGLQFLFEYFSETQRNKGNFPGRFSGRQFSNSRSEMNVSTLELGDSALYLCASSLAGVLLAENTDTQYFGPGTRLTVL.